This T cell receptor (beta chain) was obtained from a study of blood T cell repertoires in COVID-19 (TCRdb year 2020). Study-wide context: Samples covering the acute and convalescent phases of COVID-19 were provided by collaborators in the United States, Italy and Spain. The dataset comprised deeply sampled blood TCRbeta repertoires from subjects exposed to, actively infected with, or recovered from COVID-19. Samples came from the ongoing ImmuneRACE study (first 160 participants) plus 1,254 subjects from 6 global collaborators. The prospective study material was composed of cDNA or gDNA derived from T cells, B-cell-depleted T cells, or PBMCs. The repertoires were made available in a free public database intended to serve as a resource for research on the immune response to SARS-CoV-2. Where available, HLA class I and class II types were obtained from metadata supplied by the sample provider rather than from assay-based typing. A de-identified subject ID, COVID-19 status, age in years and sex were almost always included in the sample metadata. Results the study describes overall, beyond this receptor: The quantity of clinical and demographic metadata differed by source and by participant and was supplied without curation.

Reading from cysteine to phenylalanine, the CDR3 counts 15 amino acids. Only the CDR3 DNA stays, 45 bases, in frame from base 1. After removal of 4 bases from V and 8 bases from J, the junction retains 7 bases not matched to a gene. CDR1 and CDR2, per the germline V gene, are SGHTA and FQGNSA. TCRbeta CDR3 regions were amplified from genomic DNA using the immunoSEQ Assay, a bias-controlled multiplex PCR. For the original study's pipeline: Within the assay, amplification of reference gene primers was used to estimate how many nucleated cells each sample contained. Sequence reads were collapsed and filtered to measure the absolute abundance of every unique TCRbeta CDR3 rearrangement. Productive Simpson clonality was computed per sample as the square root of Simpson's diversity index over productive rearrangements. Held by TCRdb, this immuneACCESS table contains in-frame sequences only and omits some clones. Under half of the omission traces to an unresolved V gene where checked; the cause of the rest is unknown. V and J calls and clone size are as listed in that table; D and trimming were resolved from the DNA. The sample table shows around 330,000 clones, and roughly 89% are seen once. The ten top clones hold approximately 5.5% of the sample.

Remarks on this clone: Its binding antigen is unknown. Nothing much larger sits one base from this clone, and base qualities are not available.

Participants in the prospective study were enrolled through a virtual design, were aged roughly 18 to 100 years, and lived in roughly 24 United States geographic areas. In the prospective study, participants were assigned to cohorts based on the clinical history participants reported in a screening survey and a study questionnaire. Recovered participants in ImmuneRACE Cohort 3 were defined as having two consecutive negative NP/OP PCR tests, clearance from a healthcare professional, or resolution of symptoms. In the prospective study, whole blood, serum and a nasopharyngeal or oropharyngeal swab were collected from each participant by mobile phlebotomists. Over an approximately two-month period, participants in the prospective study had the option of providing additional blood draws and questionnaires. Before DNA extraction, prospective study blood samples were shipped either frozen or at room temperature.

The sample consisted of PBMCs or T cells enriched from blood (not recorded which). This clonotype originated in a man aged 60-69 years who had recovered from COVID-19. Here the chain combines TRBV7-2 and TRBJ1-4; TRBD1 aligns with 10 central bases. The sequence in DNA is TGTGCCAGCAGCTATGCCGGGACAGGGGACGAAAAACTGTTTTTT. Its translation is CASSYAGTGDEKLFF. With the portions outside the CDR3 filled from the reference TRBV7-2 and TRBJ1-4 genes, the complete variable region becomes GAGVSQSPSNKVTEKGKDVELRCDPISGHTALYWYRQSLGQGLEFLIYFQGNSAPDKSGLPSDRFSAERTGGSVSTLTIQRTQQEDSAVYLCASSYAGTGDEKLFFGSGTQLSVL.